This TCR beta chain was profiled in a study of T cell repertoires in cytomegalovirus infection. Study overall: Recently identified HLA-C-restricted CMV epitopes and well-studied HLA-B-restricted CMV epitopes were used by the study. Public TCR beta signatures indicated both CMV infection and matching HLA type.

Study-wide findings and caveats: Accumulated public TCR beta family frequency recognized individuals carrying CMV together with the relevant HLA. Clonotypes of TCR beta that were HLA-C-restricted and CMV-specific dominated the ex vivo response.

TCRdb fed the reads into MiXCR, producing one record per CDR3 protein. This table has approximately 340,000 distinct CDR3 sequences, about 27% appearing once. This CDR3 is 14 amino acids long. V lost 2 bases and J 2 bases, leaving 7 bases between the germline ends. The germline gives CDR1 SGHNT, CDR2 YYREEE (reference sequence). About this clonotype itself: Its antigen is unknown.

The sequence was obtained from a human donor in good health (CMV status not recorded). Some clones in this sample may be carry-over from other donors' samples. The source was cultured PBMCs, collected from culture after CMV antigen stimulation. The chain uses TRBV5-4 and TRBJ2-2; D not resolved. The CDR3 DNA is TGTGCCAGCAGCTTCGACCCCAACACCGGGGAGCTGTTTTTT. It specifies CASSFDPNTGELFF.